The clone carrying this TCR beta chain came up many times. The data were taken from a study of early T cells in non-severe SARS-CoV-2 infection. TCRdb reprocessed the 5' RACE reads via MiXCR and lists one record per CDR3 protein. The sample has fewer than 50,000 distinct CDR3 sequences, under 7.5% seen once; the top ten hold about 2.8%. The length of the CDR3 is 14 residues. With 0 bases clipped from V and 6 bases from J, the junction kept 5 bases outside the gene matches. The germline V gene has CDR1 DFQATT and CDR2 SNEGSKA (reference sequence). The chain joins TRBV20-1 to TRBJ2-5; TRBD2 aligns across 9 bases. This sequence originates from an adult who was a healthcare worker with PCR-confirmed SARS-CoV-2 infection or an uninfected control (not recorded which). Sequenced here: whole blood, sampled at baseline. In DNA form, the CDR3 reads TGCAGTGCTAGAGATCCTAGCGGGGCGCAGACCCAGTACTTC. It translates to CSARDPSGAQTQYF.